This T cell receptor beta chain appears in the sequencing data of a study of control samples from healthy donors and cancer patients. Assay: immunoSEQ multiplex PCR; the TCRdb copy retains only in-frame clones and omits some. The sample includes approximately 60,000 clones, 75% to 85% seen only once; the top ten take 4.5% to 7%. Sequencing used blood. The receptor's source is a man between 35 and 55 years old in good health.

The CDR3 loop reads CASRGSGGAEAFF. The CDR3 DNA follows: TGTGCCAGCAGAGGGTCAGGGGGCGCTGAAGCTTTCTTT. The chain is built from TRBV6-5 and TRBJ1-1; the match to TRBD1 covers 8 bases. V dropped 6 bases and J dropped 6; count of bases not matched to a gene: 6. This CDR3 region has 13 residues. The germline CDR1 and CDR2 sequences are MNHEY and SVGAGI.